Listed here are 11 T cell receptor beta chains from one sample, sequenced in a study of blood T cells in healthy people across ages (dated by TCRdb to between 2014 and 2017). The library was prepared using 5' RACE. Sequenced using an Illumina HiSeq 2500. A second roughly 6 to 12 cycle PCR used a sample-barcoded 5' primer and a J-beta primer mix. In TCRdb, the public reads were trimmed at Q25 with fastp and aligned with MiXCR, with productive beta chains retained. Duplicate CDR3 protein sequences are folded into a single record with the most common DNA and genes. The sample yields a few hundred thousand distinct CDR3 sequences; 27% were counted once. Approximately 3.7% of the sample is held by the ten biggest clonotypes. These sequences were also reported in another study, on T cells of mothers and their children.

Material for sequencing was blood. The receptor set was obtained from a boy aged 2 to 10 in good health.

This chain connects TRBV5-6 to TRBJ2-4; D possibly matches TRBD1 or TRBD2 (5 bases each). The CDR3 has 14 residues. The ends were cut back, 3 bases at V and 6 bases at J, with 13 bases in the middle. Germline V lookup: CDR1 SGHDT, CDR2 YYEEEE. CDR3 region: CASSSSGPRNIQYF. CDR3 in DNA: TGTGCCAGCAGCTCCTCGGGGCCCAGAAACATTCAGTACTTC.

A few counts support this clonotype. The CDR3 DNA sequence: TGTGCCACCAAAAACAGGGATGAAGAGACCCAGTACTTC. Amino acid sequence: CATKNRDEETQYF. The chain combines TRBV12-3 or TRBV12-4 with TRBJ2-5, with D perhaps TRBD1 (6 bases). The CDR3 loop spans 13 amino acids. V gave up 10 bases and J gave up 3 bases, with 15 bases separating them.

This chain connects TRBV10-3 to TRBJ2-1; perhaps TRBD1 as D (8 bases). The CDR3 length is 14 residues. Germline loops: CDR1 ENHRY, CDR2 SYGVKD. V was clipped by 10 bases and J by 4 bases, with 17 bases between them. Here the CDR3 reads CATWGGQDYNEQFF. CDR3 nucleotide sequence: TGTGCCACCTGGGGGGGACAGGATTACAATGAGCAGTTCTTC.

Remarks on this clonotype: A much more abundant neighbour one base away suggests this may be a read error. It is unclear where the CDR3 begins or ends on the DNA, so no DNA is shown, and the CDR3 is as TCRdb lists it. This sequence joins TRBV6-5 and TRBJ2-5; the table names TRBD1, a call not compared with the DNA. Inclusive of both ends, the CDR3 amounts to 15 amino acids. Germline lookup yields CDR1 MNHEY and CDR2 SVGAGI. CDR3 protein: CASTVGEGAGETQHF.

This clonotype was seen a few times. V and J are TRBV29-1 and TRBJ1-2, with 8 bases that match TRBD1. With V trimmed by 2 bases and J by 13 bases, 9 bases remained unmatched. CDR3 size: 12 residues. Germline CDR1 reads SQVTM; CDR2 reads ANQGSEA. This CDR3 is CSVEPLDRAATF. The DNA of the CDR3 is TGCAGCGTTGAACCTCTGGACAGGGCGGCCACCTTC.

In its sample, this clonotype was seen many times. The CDR3 here is CASKQGGNQPQHF. The CDR3 nucleotides read TGTGCCAGCAAACAGGGCGGCAATCAGCCCCAGCATTTT. The rearrangement uses TRBV2 and TRBJ1-5; D is possibly TRBD1 (6 bases). There are 13 residues in the CDR3. Germline-derived CDR1 and CDR2 are SNHLY and FYNNEI. V gave up 7 bases and J gave up 2 bases, with 9 bases separating them. The full variable domain, its missing parts supplied by reference TRBV2 and TRBJ1-5, is EPEVTQTPSHQVTQMGQEVILRCVPISNHLYFYWYRQILGQKVEFLVSFYNNEISEKSEIFDDQFSVERPDGSNFTLKIRSTKLEDSAMYFCASKQGGNQPQHFGDGTRLSIL.

This clonotype was recorded only once. The chain has TRBV2 and TRBJ1-4, with 9 positions matching TRBD1. The CDR3 contains 13 residues. Germline V gene sequence: CDR1 SNHLY, CDR2 FYNNEI. Trimming took 6 bases from V and 7 from J; bases not matched to a gene: 3. CDR3 coding DNA: TGTGCCAGCAGACAGGGGGCGGGTGAAAAACTGTTTTTT. This gives the protein CASRQGAGEKLFF.

This clonotype occurred many times. This rearrangement joins TRBV27 to TRBJ2-1; TRBD1 agrees at 8 bases. The V gene's germline CDR1 is MNHEY and CDR2 SMNVEV (reference sequence). This CDR3 spans 17 amino acids. Trimming removed 6 bases from V and 7 bases from J; junction bases left unmatched: 17. The CDR3 here is CASSLTPWTGQGNEQFF. DNA for the CDR3: TGTGCCAGCAGCCTTACCCCCTGGACAGGGCAGGGGAATGAGCAGTTCTTC.

The chain's CDR3 is CASSLVGGRAGEQYF. CDR3 nucleotide sequence: TGTGCCAGCAGCTTGGTAGGGGGCCGGGCTGGAGAGCAGTACTTC. The gene calls are TRBV5-5 and TRBJ2-7, with TRBD1 matching 7 bases. Germline CDR1 SGHKS, CDR2 YYEKEE (reference sequence). The CDR3 is 15 residues long. V was clipped by 0 bases and J by 7 bases; unmatched bases: 10.

This clonotype was counted between two and nine times. This chain uses TRBV3-1 with TRBJ2-5; D may be TRBD1 (5 bases). V dropped 1 base and J dropped 6 bases, with 15 bases sitting between them. CDR1 and CDR2 (germline): LGHDT, YNNKEL (reference sequence). CDR3 length: 15 amino acids. CDR3 in DNA: TGTGCCAGCAGCCAAGCCGGAGTTAGGGGCCAGACCCAGTACTTC. It is translated as CASSQAGVRGQTQYF.

The chain couples TRBV7-6 to TRBJ2-2; D gene uncertain. CDR3 length equals 12 residues. V was trimmed by 4 bases and J by 5 bases, leaving 5 bases between them. Germline CDR1 reads SGHVS; CDR2 reads FNYEAQ. CDR3 sequence reads: CASSYRTGELFF. The CDR3 bases are TGTGCCAGCAGCTATAGGACCGGGGAGCTGTTTTTT.